These 11 T cell receptor beta chains were sequenced from one sample in a study of blood T cell repertoires in COVID-19. TCRdb keeps only in-frame clones here, not all; method: immunoSEQ multiplex PCR. The data hold about 71,000 clones, with around 80% observed a single time. The sample taken for sequencing was peripheral blood. The receptors shown here come from a woman at least 80 years old with acute or convalescent COVID-19.

The V call is TRBV9, the J call TRBJ2-1; unclear D gene. V dropped 0 bases and J dropped 0 bases, with 7 bases sitting between them. CDR3 length: 15 amino acids. In germline, CDR1 is SGDLS, CDR2 YYNGEE. The CDR3 sequence is CASSVDPTSYNEQFF. CDR3 in DNA: TGTGCCAGCAGCGTAGACCCTACCTCCTACAATGAGCAGTTCTTC.

The V gene is TRBV5-5, the J gene TRBJ2-3; D perhaps matches TRBD1 (6 bases). The CDR3 totals 17 residues. The V gene lost 4 bases and the J gene lost 3 bases, with 21 bases spanning the gap. In germline, CDR1 is SGHKS, CDR2 YYEKEE (reference sequence). The CDR3 bases are TGTGCCAGCAGCCCACCTTCCGGGCAGGGGAGAACAGATACGCAGTATTTT. Its translation: CASSPPSGQGRTDTQYF.

In nucleotides, the CDR3 is TGTGCCAGCAGCCTCCGAGGACTAGCGGGAGCGGCATCCTACGAGCAGTACTTC. As protein: CASSLRGLAGAASYEQYF. This chain joins TRBV7-8 and TRBJ2-7; 13 bases are shared with TRBD2. Germline CDR1 SGHVS, CDR2 FQNEAQ. The V and J ends lost 5 bases and 1 base, in that order; junction bases with no gene match: 11. CDR3 length equals 18 residues.

This chain links TRBV9 with TRBJ2-6; 11 bases line up with TRBD2. Germline loops: CDR1 SGDLS, CDR2 YYNGEE. The CDR3 runs 18 residues. Unmatched junction bases numbered 2, after V lost 0 bases and J lost 0 bases. The CDR3 sequence: CASSVGGLAASGANVLTF. CDR3 nucleotides: TGTGCCAGCAGCGTAGGGGGACTAGCGGCCTCTGGGGCCAACGTCCTGACTTTC.

The rearrangement links TRBV6-2 or TRBV6-3 to TRBJ1-2; 10 bases are shared with TRBD1. CDR1 is MNHEY, CDR2 SVGEGT, per germline. The CDR3 covers 15 residues. V was pared by 4 bases and J by 3 bases, with 5 bases of the junction left unmatched. CDR3 sequence (DNA): TGTGCCAGCAGTTTAGGGACAGGGGATTACTATGGCTACACCTTC. Translating gives CASSLGTGDYYGYTF.

This clone was seen just once. DNA of the CDR3: TGCGCCAGCAGCCCAGGACTAGCGAATTACAATGAGCAGTTCTTC. Translating it yields CASSPGLANYNEQFF. The rearrangement joins TRBV5-1 to TRBJ2-1, with 9 bases identical to TRBD2. With 4 bases clipped from V and 4 bases from J, the junction kept 6 bases outside the gene matches. The length of the CDR3 is 15 residues. CDR1 is SGHRS, CDR2 YFSETQ, per germline.

This clone was seen a single time. This chain connects TRBV19 to TRBJ1-5, with 8 bases that match TRBD1. Germline CDR1 reads LNHDA; CDR2 reads SQIVND (reference sequence). This CDR3 is built from 14 residues. V shed 5 bases, J shed 2 bases, and the junction held 2 bases outside the gene matches. CDR3 protein: CASSVTGGNQPQHF. The CDR3 nucleotides are TGTGCCAGTAGTGTGACAGGGGGCAATCAGCCCCAGCATTTT. The whole variable domain, filled in from reference TRBV19 and TRBJ1-5, reads DGGITQSPKYLFRKEGQNVTLSCEQNLNHDAMYWYRQDPGQGLRLIYYSQIVNDFQKGDIAEGYSVSREKKESFPLTVTSAQKNPTAFYLCASSVTGGNQPQHFGDGTRLSIL.

The chain is built from TRBV6-4 and TRBJ2-7, with 12 bases matching TRBD2. The CDR3 is 13 amino acids. V dropped 8 bases and J dropped 4; count of bases not matched to a gene: 3. CDR1 and CDR2 from the germline V gene are MRHNA and SNTAGT. CDR3 sequence reads: CASAGLAGYEQYF. For the CDR3, the DNA is TGTGCCAGCGCGGGACTAGCGGGTTACGAGCAGTACTTC.

Points on this clone: Different DNA sequences within this sample yield the same CDR3. The genes are TRBV19 and TRBJ2-5; the match to TRBD1 covers 9 bases. Germline lookup yields CDR1 LNHDA and CDR2 SQIVND (reference sequence). Trimming took 6 bases from V and 1 from J; bases not matched to a gene: 9. This CDR3 comprises 16 residues. The CDR3 protein is CASSPRGQGLQETQYF. The CDR3 bases are TGTGCCAGTAGCCCCCGGGGACAGGGCCTCCAAGAGACCCAGTACTTC.

This rearrangement joins TRBV5-1 to TRBJ1-4; D is unresolved. Looked up from germline, CDR1 is SGHRS and CDR2 is YFSETQ. The CDR3 has 14 amino acids. The germline V and J ends were trimmed by 1 base and 4 bases, with 8 bases remaining between them. CDR3 sequence reads: CASSLKAVNEKLFF. The CDR3 DNA reads as TGCGCCAGCAGCTTGAAGGCGGTTAATGAAAAACTGTTTTTT.

The rearrangement uses TRBV27 and TRBJ1-5; D is unresolved. The CDR3 is made up of 16 amino acids. Germline V lookup: CDR1 MNHEY, CDR2 SMNVEV (reference sequence). V lost 4 bases, J lost 3 bases, and 16 bases lay in between. CDR3 DNA: TGTGCCAGCAGTTCGACTACCTTGGGCCTCAATCAGCCCCAGCATTTT. Translating gives CASSSTTLGLNQPQHF.